This T cell receptor beta chain stems from a study of EBV T-cell therapy then PD-1 blockade in nasopharyngeal carcinoma. Germline CDR1 LNHDA, CDR2 SQIVND (reference sequence). Trimming pared 3 bases from V and 7 bases from J, leaving 12 bases between. The CDR3 covers 14 residues. Concerning this clone itself: Its antigen remains unknown.

This sample's treatment: AdE1-LMPpoly-expanded autologous EBV-specific T-cell therapy followed by anti-PD-1 nivolumab. Method: immunoSEQ multiplex PCR; TCRdb's copy keeps in-frame clones and lacks some. This table holds some 19,000 clones, roughly 80% found once. Sequenced material: CD8+ T cells from blood, taken at approximately day 31 from a patient whose treatment included autologous EBV-specific T cells and nivolumab. This receptor was obtained from a man aged 35 to 55 with nasopharyngeal carcinoma. The chain joins TRBV19 to TRBJ2-2, with D tentatively TRBD1 (6 bases). This CDR3 is CASSIQGRIGELFF. The DNA for the CDR3 is TGTGCCAGTAGTATCCAGGGGCGTATCGGGGAGCTGTTTTTT.